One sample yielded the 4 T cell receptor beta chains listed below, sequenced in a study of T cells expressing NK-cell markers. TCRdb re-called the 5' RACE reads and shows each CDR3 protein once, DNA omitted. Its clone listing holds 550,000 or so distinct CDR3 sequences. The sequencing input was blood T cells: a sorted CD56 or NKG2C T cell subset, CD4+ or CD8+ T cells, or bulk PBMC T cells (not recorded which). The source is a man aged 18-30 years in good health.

CDR3 region: CSATTRQGEGQFF. The V and J genes are TRBV20-1 and TRBJ2-1; TCRdb's D call of TRBD1 is untestable without DNA. CDR1 is DFQATT, CDR2 SNEGSKA, per germline (reference sequence). There are 13 residues in the CDR3.

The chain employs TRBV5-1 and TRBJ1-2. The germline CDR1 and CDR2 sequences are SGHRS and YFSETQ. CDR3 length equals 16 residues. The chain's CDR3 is CASSLAHTDGSYGYTF.

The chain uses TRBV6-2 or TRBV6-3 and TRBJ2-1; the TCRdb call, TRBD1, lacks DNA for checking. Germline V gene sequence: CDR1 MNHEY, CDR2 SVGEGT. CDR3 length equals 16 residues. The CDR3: CASRTRTGSSYNEQFF.

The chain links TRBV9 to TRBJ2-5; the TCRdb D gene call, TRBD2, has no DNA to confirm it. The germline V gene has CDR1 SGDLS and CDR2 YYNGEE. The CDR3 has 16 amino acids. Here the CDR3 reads CASSPRGGLVGETQYF. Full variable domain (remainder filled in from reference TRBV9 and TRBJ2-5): DSGVTQTPKHLITATGQRVTLRCSPRSGDLSVYWYQQSLDQGLQFLIQYYNGEERAKGNILERFSAQQFPDLHSELNLSSLELGDSALYFCASSPRGGLVGETQYFGPGTRLLVL.